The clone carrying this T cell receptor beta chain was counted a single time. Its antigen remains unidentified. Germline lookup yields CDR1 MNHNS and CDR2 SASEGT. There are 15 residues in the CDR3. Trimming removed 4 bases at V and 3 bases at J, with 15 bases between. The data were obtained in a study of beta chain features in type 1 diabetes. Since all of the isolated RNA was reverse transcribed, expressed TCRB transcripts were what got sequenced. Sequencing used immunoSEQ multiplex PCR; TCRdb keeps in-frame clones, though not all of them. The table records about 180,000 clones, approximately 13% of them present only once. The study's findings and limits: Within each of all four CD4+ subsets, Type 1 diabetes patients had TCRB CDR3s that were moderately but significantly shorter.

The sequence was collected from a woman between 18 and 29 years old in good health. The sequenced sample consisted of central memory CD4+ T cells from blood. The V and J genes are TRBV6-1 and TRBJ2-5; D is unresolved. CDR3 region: CASSGGLWSEETQYF. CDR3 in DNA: TGTGCCAGCAGTGGTGGCCTGTGGTCAGAAGAGACCCAGTACTTC.